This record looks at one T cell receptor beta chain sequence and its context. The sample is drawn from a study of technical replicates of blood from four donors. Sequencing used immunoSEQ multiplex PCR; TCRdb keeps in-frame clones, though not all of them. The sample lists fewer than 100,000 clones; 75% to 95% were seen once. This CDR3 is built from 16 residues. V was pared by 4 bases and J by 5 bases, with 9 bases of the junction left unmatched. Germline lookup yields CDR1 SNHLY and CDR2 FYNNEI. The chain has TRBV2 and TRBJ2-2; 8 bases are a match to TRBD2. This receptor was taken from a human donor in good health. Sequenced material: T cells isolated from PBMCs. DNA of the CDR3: TGTGCCAGCAGTGGAGGAGGCGGGAGGCGTACCGGGGAGCTGTTTTTT. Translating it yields CASSGGGGRRTGELFF. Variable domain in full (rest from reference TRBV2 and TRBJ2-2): EPEVTQTPSHQVTQMGQEVILRCVPISNHLYFYWYRQILGQKVEFLVSFYNNEISEKSEIFDDQFSVERPDGSNFTLKIRSTKLEDSAMYFCASSGGGGRRTGELFFGEGSRLTVL.